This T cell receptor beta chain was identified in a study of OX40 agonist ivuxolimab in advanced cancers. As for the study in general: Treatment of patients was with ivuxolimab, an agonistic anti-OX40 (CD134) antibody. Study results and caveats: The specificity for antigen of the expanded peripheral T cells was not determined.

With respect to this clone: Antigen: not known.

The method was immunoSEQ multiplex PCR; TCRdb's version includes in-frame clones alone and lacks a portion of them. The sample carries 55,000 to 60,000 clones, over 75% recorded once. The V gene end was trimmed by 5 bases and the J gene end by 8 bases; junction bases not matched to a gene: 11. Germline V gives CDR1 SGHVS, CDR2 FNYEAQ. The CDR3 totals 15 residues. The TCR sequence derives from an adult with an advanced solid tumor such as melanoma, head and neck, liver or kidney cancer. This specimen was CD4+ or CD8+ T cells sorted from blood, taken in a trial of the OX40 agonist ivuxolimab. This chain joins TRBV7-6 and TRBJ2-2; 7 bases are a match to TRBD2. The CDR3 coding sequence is TGTGCCAGCAGCCTCCGCCGGGCGGGAGATGGGGAGCTGTTTTTT. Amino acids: CASSLRRAGDGELFF.